Presented here are 19 T cell receptor beta chains from one specimen sequenced in a study of human T cells and chemical hapten exposure. TCRdb reprocessed the RACE reads with MiXCR, giving one entry per CDR3 protein. The sample includes about 290,000 distinct CDR3 sequences, approximately 8% seen only once; the top ten take about 1.2%. Time point indicated: pre-sensitization, week 0. As to treatment: therapeutic diphenylcyclopropenone sensitization with weekly scalp DPC. The sample in question was whole blood, obtained in connection with sensitization to the hapten diphenylcyclopropenone (DPC). The receptor source for this set is a man between 18 and 35 years old with alopecia areata. Some clones in this sample may be carry-over from other donors' samples.

This clonotype came up a few times. This chain links TRBV2 with TRBJ1-4; the D is unclear. Per germline, CDR1 SNHLY and CDR2 FYNNEI. The V and J ends lost 7 bases and 8 bases respectively, with 20 bases between them. CDR3 length equals 15 residues. The CDR3 coding sequence is TGTGCCAGCACCAACCTCGACCAACGCAGAGAAAAACTGTTTTTT. It yields the protein CASTNLDQRREKLFF. The variable domain in full, completed from reference TRBV2 and TRBJ1-4, reads EPEVTQTPSHQVTQMGQEVILRCVPISNHLYFYWYRQILGQKVEFLVSFYNNEISEKSEIFDDQFSVERPDGSNFTLKIRSTKLEDSAMYFCASTNLDQRREKLFFGSGTQLSVL.

This rearrangement joins TRBV21-1 to TRBJ2-7; TRBD1 is the table's D call and was not checked against the DNA. TRBV21-1 is flagged as a pseudogene. The CDR3 has 13 amino acids. The CDR3 nucleotides are TGTGCCAGCAGCACCCGGGACGGTTACGAGCAGTACGTC. It specifies CASSTRDGYEQYV.

There are a few counts of this clonotype. This chain joins TRBV12-3 or TRBV12-4 and TRBJ1-3; TRBD1 is a possible D gene (6 bases). The CDR3 runs to 14 residues. The V end lost 4 bases, the J end lost 6 bases, and 13 bases lay between the germline ends. The CDR3 region has the DNA TGTGCCAGCAGTTCAGGGGAAAGGGCAAACACCATATATTTT. Amino acids: CASSSGERANTIYF.

The chain uses TRBV7-2 and TRBJ2-3; TRBD1 agrees at 7 bases. V lost 5 bases to trimming and J lost 0 bases; unmatched junction nucleotides: 11. The germline gives CDR1 SGHTA, CDR2 FQGNSA. The length of the CDR3 is 17 residues. CDR3 in DNA: TGTGCCAGCAGCCGACCGGGACAGACGATTAGCACAGATACGCAGTATTTT. Translating it yields CASSRPGQTISTDTQYF.

The chain joins TRBV2 to TRBJ1-4, with D unclear. CDR1 and CDR2 (germline): SNHLY, FYNNEI. The CDR3 sequence is 15 residues long. V lost 7 bases to trimming and J lost 7 bases, with 19 bases between them. CDR3 bases: TGTGCCAGCACCGAAATTTCTGGGTTTGGTGAAAAACTGTTTTTT. Its protein is CASTEISGFGEKLFF.

This clonotype occurred a few times. The V gene is TRBV5-1, the J gene TRBJ2-2; unclear D gene. V lost 4 bases to trimming and J lost 0 bases, with 19 bases between them. The germline V gene encodes CDR1 SGHRS and CDR2 YFSETQ. This CDR3 is 18 amino acids long. In DNA, the CDR3 is TGCGCCAGCAGCCCACTTACCAGACGCCACGCGAACACCGGGGAGCTGTTTTTT. Its protein product is CASSPLTRRHANTGELFF.

This clonotype was seen more than once but under ten times. The chain links TRBV9 to TRBJ2-1, with D hard to call. Germline-derived CDR1 and CDR2 are SGDLS and YYNGEE. V lost 2 bases and J 4 bases, leaving 10 bases between the germline ends. There are 14 residues in the CDR3. The CDR3 here is CASSVAVGYNEQFF. For the CDR3, the DNA is TGTGCCAGCAGCGTGGCCGTTGGATACAATGAGCAGTTCTTC.

This clonotype came up a few times. CDR3 sequence (DNA): TGTGCCAGCAGCCCGGACAGGGTGAAGGGGTACTTC. It encodes CASSPDRVKGYF. The chain couples TRBV3-1 to TRBJ2-5; TRBD1 matches 8 bases. The CDR3 covers 12 residues. Germline V gives CDR1 LGHDT, CDR2 YNNKEL (reference sequence). V shed 4 bases and J 13 bases; nucleotides not matched to a gene: 8.

Turning to this clonotype: A much larger clone lies a single base off, so this may be a read error. The chain is built from TRBV5-1 and TRBJ2-5; 7 bases are shared with TRBD1. The CDR3 has 14 residues. V was clipped by 4 bases and J by 4 bases; unmatched bases: 7. Germline CDR1 reads SGHRS; CDR2 reads YFSETQ. The DNA for the CDR3 is TGCGCCAGCAGCGAGGGACAGAACCGAGAGACCCAGTACTTC. Amino acid sequence: CASSEGQNRETQYF.

The chain is built from TRBV21-1 and TRBJ1-1; the DNA was not compared with TRBD1, the D call given in the table. TRBV21-1 is a recognized pseudogene. This CDR3 has 12 amino acids. The CDR3 bases are TGTGCCAGCACCCTGAGGGTCGAAGCGGCTTTCTTT. It encodes CASTLRVEAAFF.

The gene calls are TRBV4-3 and TRBJ2-5, with D possibly TRBD2 on 6 matching bases. Trimming removed 3 bases at V and 2 bases at J, with 13 bases between. CDR1 is LGHNA, CDR2 YSLEER, per germline. This CDR3 comprises 15 residues. The CDR3 loop is CASSQSGGIQETQYF. Here the CDR3 DNA reads TGCGCCAGCAGCCAGAGTGGAGGGATTCAAGAGACCCAGTACTTC.

The V and J genes are TRBV6-1 and TRBJ2-7, with D unclear. V was shortened by 1 base and J by 2 bases, with 15 bases between the two germline ends. This CDR3 has 16 amino acids. From germline, CDR1 is MNHNS and CDR2 SASEGT. The CDR3 loop reads CASSEVRPGATYEQYV. The CDR3, as DNA: TGTGCCAGCAGTGAAGTCCGCCCGGGCGCGACCTACGAGCAGTACGTC.

V is TRBV25-1 and J is TRBJ1-2; weak D call: TRBD1 (6 bases). This CDR3 is 14 amino acids long. V dropped 2 bases and J dropped 10 bases, with 17 bases sitting between them. Germline-derived CDR1 and CDR2 are MGHDK and SYGVNS. CDR3 nucleotides: TGTGCCAGCAGTGAACGGGGGCGCTTTGCCCCCTACACCTTC. This encodes CASSERGRFAPYTF.

This clonotype was observed a handful of times. The chain is built from TRBV6-6 and TRBJ2-7; tentative D call: TRBD1 (6 bases). V lost 4 bases and J 1 base, leaving 11 bases between the germline ends. This CDR3 contains 14 residues. Germline V lookup: CDR1 MNHNY, CDR2 SVGAGI (reference sequence). CDR3 region: CASSFNRDSYEQYF. CDR3 DNA sequence: TGTGCCAGCAGTTTCAACAGGGATTCCTACGAGCAGTACTTC.

The sample holds a few counts of this clonotype. J is TRBJ1-1 and V is TRBV6-5; maybe TRBD1 (6 bases). The V gene's germline CDR1 is MNHEY and CDR2 SVGAGI. Trimming cost V 10 bases and J 4 bases, with 13 bases left between them. The CDR3 length is 12 residues. In nucleotides, the CDR3 is TGTGCCACCCTGACAGGAGTCACTGAAGCTTTCTTT. This encodes CATLTGVTEAFF.

This clonotype was recorded a few times. The rearrangement uses TRBV5-1 and TRBJ1-4; 8 bases align to TRBD1. Germline values: CDR1 SGHRS, CDR2 YFSETQ. The CDR3 runs to 13 residues. Unmatched junction bases numbered 2, after V lost 3 bases and J lost 7 bases. Here the CDR3 DNA reads TGCGCCAGCAGCTCTACAGGGGGTGAAAAACTGTTTTTT. Translating it yields CASSSTGGEKLFF.

The chain links TRBV12-3 or TRBV12-4 to TRBJ1-4; D remains unclear. Trimming took 3 bases from V and 8 from J, leaving 13 bases between them. The CDR3 extends over 14 amino acids. The CDR3 protein is CASSLRQEGEKLFF. The CDR3 region has the DNA TGTGCCAGCAGTTTGAGGCAGGAGGGAGAAAAACTGTTTTTT.

Ten or more counts support this clonotype. The chain employs TRBV28 and TRBJ2-7; D is possibly TRBD1 (5 bases). Trimming took off 3 bases at V and 7 bases at J, with 13 bases between the two ends. The CDR3 consists of 13 residues. CDR1 is MDHEN, CDR2 SYDVKM, per germline. CDR3 coding DNA: TGTGCCAGCAGTTTGGGCAGCCCAGGGGAGCAGTACTTC. It encodes CASSLGSPGEQYF.

This clonotype occurred many times. V and J are TRBV7-9 and TRBJ1-4; 8 bases align to TRBD1. The germline V gene encodes CDR1 SEHNR and CDR2 FQNEAQ (reference sequence). The CDR3 has 18 amino acids. Losses at the gene ends were 2 bases for V and 2 bases for J; bases not matched to a gene: 10. CDR3 sequence reads: CASSLRFQGASTNEKLFF. The CDR3 DNA sequence: TGTGCCAGCAGCTTAAGGTTTCAGGGGGCCTCGACTAATGAAAAACTGTTTTTT.